One and the same sample provided the 30 T cell receptor beta chains below, sequenced in a study of blood T cell repertoires in COVID-19. The method was immunoSEQ multiplex PCR; TCRdb's version includes in-frame clones alone and lacks a portion of them. The data hold approximately 150,000 clones, with approximately 84% observed a single time. Sample: peripheral blood. All receptors come from a human donor in a cohort sampled during active COVID-19.

This clone was counted a few times. The chain is built from TRBV2 and TRBJ2-2, with TRBD1 identical over 7 bases. Unmatched junction bases numbered 4, after V lost 6 bases and J lost 6 bases. Germline CDR1 SNHLY, CDR2 FYNNEI. This CDR3 spans 13 amino acids. CDR3 DNA: TGTGCCAGCAGACAGGGGCGGTCCGGGGAGCTGTTTTTT. This codes for CASRQGRSGELFF.

This clone is a singleton in its sample. Within the sample, other DNA sequences also encode this same CDR3. CDR3 DNA sequence: TGTGCCAGCAGCTTGGGAGCCTACGAGCAGTACGTC. Translated: CASSLGAYEQYV. This rearrangement joins TRBV5-6 to TRBJ2-7; no firm D call. The CDR3 has 12 residues. The V gene lost 0 bases and the J gene lost 2 bases, with 3 bases spanning the gap. Germline V gene sequence: CDR1 SGHDT, CDR2 YYEEEE.

The genes are TRBV5-4 and TRBJ1-6; 7 bases are shared with TRBD1. Germline V gene data show CDR1 as SGHNT and CDR2 as YYREEE (reference sequence). The junction had 3 bases not matched to a gene; V was cut back by 3 bases and J by 6 bases. The CDR3 has 14 amino acids. CDR3 DNA sequence: TGTGCCAGCAGCTCGAGGGGGCCTAATTCACCCCTCCACTTT. Its protein is CASSSRGPNSPLHF. The full variable domain, with the rest looked up from reference TRBV5-4 and TRBJ1-6, is ETGVTQSPTHLIKTRGQQVTLRCSSQSGHNTVSWYQQALGQGPQFIFQYYREEENGRGNFPPRFSGLQFPNYSSELNVNALELDDSALYLCASSSRGPNSPLHFGNGTRLTVT.

The rearrangement joins TRBV11-2 to TRBJ2-7; possible D gene TRBD2, 6 bases. This CDR3 region has 15 residues. With 5 bases removed from V and 2 bases from J, the gap between germline ends came to 16 bases. Germline lookup yields CDR1 SGHAT and CDR2 FQNNGV. CDR3 in amino acids: CASSPRGATPYEQYF. The DNA for the CDR3 is TGTGCCAGCAGCCCGCGCGGGGCCACGCCCTACGAGCAGTACTTC.

This chain's CDR3 is CASSSGTGPNEKLFF. The CDR3 DNA is TGCGCCAGCAGCTCGGGGACAGGGCCTAATGAAAAACTGTTTTTT. The V gene is TRBV5-1, the J gene TRBJ1-4; 9 nucleotides agree with TRBD1. Trimming took 3 bases from V and 3 from J; bases not matched to a gene: 3. Germline V lookup: CDR1 SGHRS, CDR2 YFSETQ. This CDR3 spans 15 amino acids.

The chain combines TRBV5-1 with TRBJ2-3, with 7 bases lining up with TRBD1. The CDR3 contains 15 residues. CDR1 is SGHRS and CDR2 is YFSETQ in the germline V gene. Germline trimming cut 4 bases from V and 0 bases from J; bases unmatched to any gene: 5. This CDR3 reads CASSPLTGSTDTQYF. The CDR3, as DNA: TGCGCCAGCAGCCCTTTGACAGGGAGCACAGATACGCAGTATTTT. The full variable domain, in which reference TRBV5-1 and TRBJ2-3 provide the parts outside the CDR3, is KAGVTQTPRYLIKTRGQQVTLSCSPISGHRSVSWYQQTPGQGLQFLFEYFSETQRNKGNFPGRFSGRQFSNSRSEMNVSTLELGDSALYLCASSPLTGSTDTQYFGPGTRLTVL.

This chain links TRBV28 with TRBJ1-1; tentative D call: TRBD1 (6 bases). Trimming took 5 bases from V and 4 from J, leaving 14 bases between them. Per the germline V gene, CDR1 is MDHEN and CDR2 is SYDVKM. This CDR3 comprises 14 residues. The CDR3 protein is CASSPLRGGTEAFF. Here the CDR3 DNA reads TGTGCCAGCAGTCCCCTAAGAGGGGGCACTGAAGCTTTCTTT. Full variable domain (rest looked up from reference TRBV28 and TRBJ1-1): DVKVTQSSRYLVKRTGEKVFLECVQDMDHENMFWYRQDPGLGLRLIYFSYDVKMKEKGDIPEGYSVSREKKERFSLILESASTNQTSMYLCASSPLRGGTEAFFGQGTRLTVV.

This rearrangement joins TRBV7-9 to TRBJ1-3, with D possibly being TRBD1 (6 bases). V lost 5 bases, J lost 1 base, and 12 bases lay in between. The CDR3 loop spans 15 amino acids. The germline V gene has CDR1 SEHNR and CDR2 FQNEAQ (reference sequence). The CDR3 loop reads CASSRDRLSGNTIYF. The CDR3 bases are TGTGCCAGCAGCCGAGACAGGCTGTCTGGAAACACCATATATTTT.

The V gene is TRBV7-5, the J gene TRBJ2-3; TRBD2, the D gene given by the table, was not confirmed from the DNA. TRBV7-5 is deemed a pseudogene. The CDR3 has 18 amino acids. CDR3 DNA: TGTGCCAGAAGTTCACGGGGCGGGGGACGGGGCAACACAGATACGCAGTATTTT. This translates into CARSSRGGGRGNTDTQYF.

The chain couples TRBV28 to TRBJ2-7; 12 bases are a match to TRBD2. V lost 4 bases and J lost 4; bases outside the gene matches: 8. Germline V CDR1 and CDR2: MDHEN, SYDVKM. The CDR3 has 16 residues. The CDR3 spells CASSWLAGGMGYEQYF. In DNA form, the CDR3 reads TGTGCCAGCAGTTGGCTAGCGGGGGGGATGGGTTACGAGCAGTACTTC.

A single count supports this clone. V and J are TRBV5-1 and TRBJ1-1; D might be TRBD1 (6 bases). Trimming stripped 6 bases from V and 8 bases from J, with 14 bases between. The germline V gene has CDR1 SGHRS and CDR2 YFSETQ. CDR3 size: 12 residues. CDR3 in DNA: TGCGCCAGCAAACTCACCGGACAGGAAGCTTTCTTT. Protein sequence: CASKLTGQEAFF.

The V call is TRBV27, the J call TRBJ2-1; 10 nucleotides align to TRBD1. The CDR3 loop spans 17 amino acids. Germline assignment: CDR1 MNHEY and CDR2 SMNVEV (reference sequence). V gave up 2 bases and J gave up 2 bases; unmatched junction bases: 6. In DNA form, the CDR3 reads TGTGCCAGCAGTTTACCTTCCGACAGGGGGCCCTACAATGAGCAGTTCTTC. Amino acid sequence: CASSLPSDRGPYNEQFF.

The chain has TRBV15 and TRBJ2-1; TRBD1 matches at 9 bases. Germline V lookup: CDR1 LNHNV, CDR2 YYDKDF (reference sequence). This CDR3 has 16 residues. After removal of 0 bases from V and 6 bases from J, the junction contained 6 bases not matched to a gene. In DNA form, the CDR3 reads TGTGCCACCAGCAGAGATTTTGTGGGACAGGGCAATGAGCAGTTCTTC. Translating it yields CATSRDFVGQGNEQFF.

V is TRBV5-1 and J is TRBJ2-3; 9 nucleotides match TRBD2. Trimming took 3 bases from V and 4 from J; bases not matched to a gene: 15. Germline loops: CDR1 SGHRS, CDR2 YFSETQ. CDR3 size: 18 residues. CDR3 protein: CASSSLPERGALADTQYF. The CDR3 region has the DNA TGCGCCAGCAGCTCCCTCCCGGAGCGGGGGGCCCTGGCAGATACGCAGTATTTT. The full variable domain, in which reference TRBV5-1 and TRBJ2-3 provide the parts outside the CDR3, is KAGVTQTPRYLIKTRGQQVTLSCSPISGHRSVSWYQQTPGQGLQFLFEYFSETQRNKGNFPGRFSGRQFSNSRSEMNVSTLELGDSALYLCASSSLPERGALADTQYFGPGTRLTVL.

V usage is TRBV5-4 and J usage is TRBJ2-5; 9 positions agree with TRBD1. V lost 4 bases, J lost 5 bases, and 15 bases stayed unmatched. The CDR3 extends over 17 amino acids. The germline V gene encodes CDR1 SGHNT and CDR2 YYREEE (reference sequence). CDR3 sequence reads: CASSPAAGTGTRETQYF. The DNA of the CDR3 is TGTGCCAGCAGCCCCGCTGCTGGGACAGGGACGCGGGAGACCCAGTACTTC.

The chain couples TRBV11-1 to TRBJ2-3, with TRBD2 identical over 9 bases. J gave up 2 bases and V 4 bases, and 7 bases lay outside the gene matches. The germline gives CDR1 SGHAT, CDR2 FQDESV (reference sequence). There are 16 residues in the CDR3. CDR3 sequence (DNA): TGTGCCAGCAGCTACGAGAGCGGGAGGCCCACAGATACGCAGTATTTT. Translation: CASSYESGRPTDTQYF. Complete variable domain (other parts from reference TRBV11-1 and TRBJ2-3): EAEVAQSPRYKITEKSQAVAFWCDPISGHATLYWYRQILGQGPELLVQFQDESVVDDSQLPKDRFSAERLKGVDSTLKIQPAELGDSAMYLCASSYESGRPTDTQYFGPGTRLTVL.

The chain carries TRBV2 and TRBJ1-5; 8 positions agree with TRBD1. Per germline, CDR1 SNHLY and CDR2 FYNNEI. The ends lost 7 bases at V and 0 bases at J; junction bases unmatched: 17. This CDR3 has 19 amino acids. CDR3 nucleotide sequence: TGTGCCAGCAACATGCCTTGGACAGGGCTGGGCTATAGCAATCAGCCCCAGCATTTT. It translates to CASNMPWTGLGYSNQPQHF.

V and J are TRBV6-5 and TRBJ1-5, with a tentative D call TRBD1 (6 bases). With 10 bases removed from V and 2 bases from J, the gap between germline ends came to 15 bases. The CDR3 spans 14 residues. The germline gives CDR1 MNHEY, CDR2 SVGAGI. The CDR3 DNA sequence: TGTGCCACCCGGGGGGGGCTGGGCAATCAGCCCCAGCATTTT. It yields the protein CATRGGLGNQPQHF.

This chain uses TRBV11-1 with TRBJ2-5; D is undetermined. This CDR3 region has 15 residues. Germline V gene sequence: CDR1 SGHAT, CDR2 FQDESV (reference sequence). V gave up 0 bases and J gave up 5 bases, with 13 bases separating them. Here the CDR3 reads CASSLAHGPQETQYF. For the CDR3, the DNA is TGTGCCAGCAGCTTAGCCCATGGCCCACAGGAGACCCAGTACTTC.

The rearrangement joins TRBV25-1 to TRBJ2-6, with D maybe TRBD2 (6 bases). Per germline, CDR1 MGHDK and CDR2 SYGVNS. This CDR3 is 16 amino acids long. V lost 7 bases to trimming and J lost 2 bases, with 15 bases between them. CDR3 loop: CASTEGRTPGANVLTF. DNA of the CDR3: TGTGCCAGCACCGAAGGGAGGACCCCTGGGGCCAACGTCCTGACTTTC.

This clone has only a few counts. The V and J genes are TRBV11-1 and TRBJ1-1; 8 bases align to TRBD1. CDR3 size: 14 residues. V trimming: 1 base; J trimming: 7 bases; junction bases outside the gene matches: 5. In germline, CDR1 is SGHAT, CDR2 FQDESV (reference sequence). The CDR3 DNA is TGTGCCAGCAGCTTAGGCAGGGGGCAGAGTGAAGCTTTCTTT. This sequence encodes CASSLGRGQSEAFF.

A few counts support this clone. V is TRBV19 and J is TRBJ1-2; 7 bases align to TRBD1. This CDR3 has 14 residues. Trimming took 5 bases from V and 7 from J; bases not matched to a gene: 10. Germline values: CDR1 LNHDA, CDR2 SQIVND (reference sequence). The CDR3 DNA reads as TGTGCCAGTAGTCCCCGACAGGGAAGATTTGGCTACACCTTC. This sequence encodes CASSPRQGRFGYTF.

The V gene is TRBV5-1, the J gene TRBJ2-3; 13 bases are shared with TRBD2. Germline lookup yields CDR1 SGHRS and CDR2 YFSETQ. Trimming at V came to 1 base and at J to 4 bases, leaving 6 bases not matched to a gene. CDR3 size: 17 residues. The CDR3 loop reads CASSLSETSGGSDTQYF. CDR3 in DNA: TGCGCCAGCAGCTTGAGTGAGACTAGCGGGGGGTCAGATACGCAGTATTTT. The complete variable domain, with remaining parts taken from reference TRBV5-1 and TRBJ2-3, reads KAGVTQTPRYLIKTRGQQVTLSCSPISGHRSVSWYQQTPGQGLQFLFEYFSETQRNKGNFPGRFSGRQFSNSRSEMNVSTLELGDSALYLCASSLSETSGGSDTQYFGPGTRLTVL.

This rearrangement joins TRBV5-8 to TRBJ2-6; tentative D call: TRBD2 (6 bases). CDR3 length equals 15 residues. The ends were cut back, 5 bases at V and 0 bases at J, with 9 bases in the middle. The germline CDR1 and CDR2 sequences are SGHTS and YDEGEE. The CDR3, as DNA: TGTGCCAGCAGGGGGCGGGACTCTGGGGCCAACGTCCTGACTTTC. It specifies CASRGRDSGANVLTF. The variable domain in full, completed from reference TRBV5-8 and TRBJ2-6, reads EAGVTQSPTHLIKTRGQQATLRCSPISGHTSVYWYQQALGLGLQFLLWYDEGEERNRGNFPPRFSGRQFPNYSSELNVNALELEDSALYLCASRGRDSGANVLTFGAGSRLTVL.

The genes are TRBV18 and TRBJ2-7; no clear D. Germline V gene data show CDR1 as KGHSH and CDR2 as LQKENI. This CDR3 contains 13 residues. V lost 2 bases and J lost 4, with 9 bases in between. CDR3 DNA sequence: TGTGCCAGCTCACCAGAGAGCTCTTACGAGCAGTACTTC. Protein: CASSPESSYEQYF. Based on the CDR3 plus reference TRBV18 and TRBJ2-7, the full variable domain is NAGVMQNPRHLVRRRGQEARLRCSPMKGHSHVYWYRQLPEEGLKFMVYLQKENIIDESGMPKERFSAEFPKEGPSILRIQQVVRGDSAAYFCASSPESSYEQYFGPGTRLTVT.

V gene TRBV19 combines with J gene TRBJ1-2, with 8 bases fitting TRBD1. Germline lookup yields CDR1 LNHDA and CDR2 SQIVND (reference sequence). The CDR3 has 13 residues. V was clipped by 7 bases and J by 10 bases; unmatched bases: 11. This CDR3 reads CASNAPGQEYYTF. The CDR3 DNA reads as TGTGCCAGTAACGCACCGGGACAGGAGTACTACACCTTC.

Concerning this clone itself: Other DNA sequences in the sample encode the same CDR3. The CDR3 here is CASSLGTSGAYNEQFF. The CDR3 DNA reads as TGTGCCAGCAGCCTCGGGACTAGCGGGGCCTACAATGAGCAGTTCTTC. The J gene is TRBJ2-1, the V gene TRBV3-1 (or the pseudogene TRBV3-2); 13 bases align to TRBD2. The CDR3 contains 16 residues. The germline CDR1 and CDR2 sequences are LGHDT and YNNKEL (reference sequence). Trimming at V came to 4 bases and at J to 2 bases, leaving 2 bases not matched to a gene.

This clone was observed many times. The chain employs TRBV7-3 and TRBJ1-2, with TRBD1 identical over 10 bases. The germline CDR1 and CDR2 sequences are SGHTA and FQGTGA. There are 13 residues in the CDR3. The V and J ends lost 5 bases and 6 bases, in that order; junction bases with no gene match: 3. CDR3 DNA sequence: TGTGCCAGCAGCCAGACAGGGGGCCATGGCTACACCTTC. Translating it yields CASSQTGGHGYTF.

CDR3 in amino acids: CASSPGGAYNEQFF. CDR3 DNA sequence: TGTGCCAGCAGTCCGGGGGGAGCATACAATGAGCAGTTCTTC. The chain couples TRBV27 to TRBJ2-1; 7 nucleotides match TRBD2. This CDR3 contains 14 residues. Germline loops: CDR1 MNHEY, CDR2 SMNVEV (reference sequence). The V segment lost 5 bases and the J segment 4 bases; nucleotides outside the gene matches: 5.

This clone has just a few counts. V and J are TRBV4-1 and TRBJ1-1; D might be TRBD1 (5 bases). Germline CDR1 reads MGHRA; CDR2 reads YSYEKL. The CDR3 is 16 residues long. V was clipped by 0 bases and J by 0 bases, with 11 bases between them. CDR3 residues: CASSQEPTGMNTEAFF. The CDR3, as DNA: TGCGCCAGCAGCCAAGAACCCACAGGCATGAACACTGAAGCTTTCTTT.